The next 16 T cell receptor beta chains were all read from a single sample in a study of cytomegalovirus exposure and HLA in healthy donors. Researchers ran the PCR with 60 Vbeta and 13 Jbeta primers. The data were produced by immunoSEQ multiplex PCR, yet TCRdb's version contains in-frame clones alone and is incomplete. The sample consists of 150,000 to 200,000 clones, more than 70% of them appearing once. Sequencing used PBMCs. These receptors were taken from a woman aged 40 to 50 in good health and CMV-seronegative.

The V gene is TRBV7-3, the J gene TRBJ2-3; 7 nucleotides align to TRBD2. The V segment lost 5 bases and the J segment 2 bases; nucleotides outside the gene matches: 1. The CDR3 is 13 amino acids. Germline-derived CDR1 and CDR2 are SGHTA and FQGTGA. CDR3: CASSGDYTDTQYF. CDR3 nucleotide sequence: TGTGCCAGCAGCGGGGACTACACAGATACGCAGTATTTT.

The V gene is TRBV14, the J gene TRBJ1-2; 10 positions match TRBD1. Trimming removed 4 bases from V and 6 bases from J; junction bases left unmatched: 5. Germline lookup yields CDR1 SGHDN and CDR2 FVKESK. This CDR3 region has 14 residues. CDR3 bases: TGTGCCAGCAGCCTGACCGGGACAGGGGATGGCTACACCTTC. It specifies CASSLTGTGDGYTF. Combining the CDR3 with reference TRBV14 and TRBJ1-2 gives the whole variable domain EAGVTQFPSHSVIEKGQTVTLRCDPISGHDNLYWYRRVMGKEIKFLLHFVKESKQDESGMPNNRFLAERTGGTYSTLKVQPAELEDSGVYFCASSLTGTGDGYTFGSGTRLTVV.

The V call is TRBV15, the J call TRBJ2-3; D possibly corresponds to TRBD2 (6 bases). This CDR3 spans 15 amino acids. In germline, CDR1 is LNHNV, CDR2 YYDKDF (reference sequence). The germline V and J ends were trimmed by 5 bases and 4 bases, with 16 bases remaining between them. The CDR3 reads CATSGRDSKADTQYF. The DNA for the CDR3 is TGTGCCACCAGCGGTCGGGACTCCAAGGCAGATACGCAGTATTTT. The full variable domain, with the rest looked up from reference TRBV15 and TRBJ2-3, is DAMVIQNPRYQVTQFGKPVTLSCSQTLNHNVMYWYQQKSSQAPKLLFHYYDKDFNNEADTPDNFQSRRPNTSFCFLDIRSPGLGDTAMYLCATSGRDSKADTQYFGPGTRLTVL.

The rearrangement uses TRBV19 and TRBJ1-1; D gene ambiguous. There are 17 residues in the CDR3. V lost 3 bases to trimming and J lost 0 bases, with 17 bases between them. The germline V gene encodes CDR1 LNHDA and CDR2 SQIVND (reference sequence). This CDR3 reads CASSIIEAGSLNTEAFF. DNA of the CDR3: TGTGCCAGTAGTATTATAGAGGCGGGCAGCCTGAACACTGAAGCTTTCTTT.

This chain connects TRBV7-2 to TRBJ2-1, with 7 bases lining up with TRBD1. V trimming: 0 bases; J trimming: 3 bases; junction bases outside the gene matches: 5. Germline V gene sequence: CDR1 SGHTA, CDR2 FQGNSA. The CDR3 has 16 amino acids. The chain's CDR3 is CASSLAWDSNYNEQFF. CDR3 DNA: TGTGCCAGCAGCTTAGCGTGGGACAGCAACTACAATGAGCAGTTCTTC.

This chain uses TRBV7-9 with TRBJ1-1, with TRBD1 matching 7 bases. Germline V gene sequence: CDR1 SEHNR, CDR2 FQNEAQ (reference sequence). This CDR3 contains 15 residues. V dropped 5 bases and J dropped 3; count of bases not matched to a gene: 9. Here the CDR3 reads CASSLRQGVHTEAFF. The CDR3 coding sequence is TGTGCCAGCAGCCTCAGACAGGGTGTTCACACTGAAGCTTTCTTT.

This clone has only a few counts. The chain couples TRBV19 to TRBJ1-1; 9 positions agree with TRBD1. This CDR3 contains 17 residues. Unmatched junction bases numbered 8, after V lost 3 bases and J lost 0 bases. From germline, CDR1 is LNHDA and CDR2 SQIVND (reference sequence). CDR3: CASSIDRGGRMNTEAFF. The CDR3 bases are TGTGCCAGTAGTATCGACAGGGGGGGTAGGATGAACACTGAAGCTTTCTTT.

CDR3 DNA sequence: TGTGCCACCAGCAGAGATCGCAGTTCCACCGGGGAGCTGTTTTTT. Translating gives CATSRDRSSTGELFF. The genes are TRBV15 and TRBJ2-2; D uncertain. There are 15 residues in the CDR3. The V gene lost 0 bases and the J gene lost 4 bases, with 9 bases spanning the gap. The germline V gene encodes CDR1 LNHNV and CDR2 YYDKDF (reference sequence). Supplemented by reference TRBV15 and TRBJ2-2, the full variable domain reads DAMVIQNPRYQVTQFGKPVTLSCSQTLNHNVMYWYQQKSSQAPKLLFHYYDKDFNNEADTPDNFQSRRPNTSFCFLDIRSPGLGDTAMYLCATSRDRSSTGELFFGEGSRLTVL.

The chain has TRBV4-2 and TRBJ2-1, with 7 bases fitting TRBD2. The V gene end was trimmed by 1 base and the J gene end by 0 bases; junction bases not matched to a gene: 9. CDR1 LGHNA and CDR2 YNFKEQ come from the germline V gene. This CDR3 is 18 amino acids long. The CDR3 loop is CASSQGPGLTSSYNEQFF. The DNA for the CDR3 is TGTGCCAGCAGCCAAGGACCGGGACTAACTAGCTCCTACAATGAGCAGTTCTTC.

The chain links TRBV25-1 to TRBJ2-3; the match to TRBD2 covers 7 bases. The CDR3 has 17 residues. Germline V gene data show CDR1 as MGHDK and CDR2 as SYGVNS. J gave up 4 bases and V 2 bases, and 12 bases lay outside the gene matches. The CDR3 loop reads CASSESGLAERPDTQYF. The CDR3 DNA sequence: TGTGCCAGCAGTGAAAGTGGGCTAGCGGAGCGTCCAGATACGCAGTATTTT. The full variable domain, rest sourced from reference TRBV25-1 and TRBJ2-3, is EADIYQTPRYLVIGTGKKITLECSQTMGHDKMYWYQQDPGMELHLIHYSYGVNSTEKGDLSSESTVSRIRTEHFPLTLESARPSHTSQYLCASSESGLAERPDTQYFGPGTRLTVL.

The chain recombines TRBV19 with TRBJ1-1, with D unresolved. CDR1 is LNHDA, CDR2 SQIVND, per germline (reference sequence). Trimming shortened V by 3 bases and J by 5 bases, and 13 bases separated the two germline ends. This CDR3 has 14 amino acids. In DNA form, the CDR3 reads TGTGCCAGTAGTATTTGGGAGGGTAAGACTGAAGCTTTCTTT. This sequence encodes CASSIWEGKTEAFF.

The V gene is TRBV18, the J gene TRBJ1-4; 7 bases map to TRBD1. The CDR3 has 18 amino acids. V shed 3 bases, J shed 3 bases, and the junction held 13 bases outside the gene matches. CDR1 is KGHSH and CDR2 is LQKENI in the germline V gene. The CDR3, as DNA: TGTGCCAGCTCACCGGGACAGATATCTATTACCTCTAATGAAAAACTGTTTTTT. It is translated as CASSPGQISITSNEKLFF.

The rearrangement links TRBV6-1 to TRBJ1-5, with 7 bases lining up with TRBD1. CDR1 and CDR2 (germline): MNHNS, SASEGT. CDR3 length: 13 residues. The ends lost 5 bases at V and 11 bases at J; junction bases unmatched: 9. CDR3 nucleotide sequence: TGTGCCAGCAGTTATAATACAGGGGAGGCCCAGCATTTT. Translating it yields CASSYNTGEAQHF.

The chain links TRBV11-3 to TRBJ2-3; 13 bases line up with TRBD2. CDR1 is SGHNT, CDR2 YENEEA, per germline. The junction had 2 bases not matched to a gene; V was cut back by 5 bases and J by 3 bases. This CDR3 region has 15 residues. CDR3 sequence (DNA): TGTGCCAGCAGCCTACTAGCGGGAGGGACAGATACGCAGTATTTT. As protein: CASSLLAGGTDTQYF.

J is TRBJ1-1 and V is TRBV9; D is uncertain. The CDR3 is 14 amino acids. Trimming shortened V by 0 bases and J by 1 base, and 7 bases separated the two germline ends. Germline V gene lookup returns CDR1 SGDLS and CDR2 YYNGEE. The CDR3 protein is CASSVGFGNTEAFF. The CDR3 bases are TGTGCCAGCAGCGTAGGGTTCGGGAACACTGAAGCTTTCTTT.

The chain couples TRBV7-3 to TRBJ1-2, with TRBD1 identical over 11 bases. Trimming at V came to 0 bases and at J to 3 bases, leaving 3 bases not matched to a gene. There are 16 residues in the CDR3. Germline V lookup: CDR1 SGHTA, CDR2 FQGTGA. CDR3 in amino acids: CASSLTGGQGDYGYTF. The CDR3 DNA reads TGTGCCAGCAGCTTAACGGGGGGACAGGGGGACTATGGCTACACCTTC.